The 14 T cell receptor beta chains below were found in one sample sequenced in a study of blood T cell repertoires in COVID-19. Produced via immunoSEQ multiplex PCR; TCRdb's table is partial and in-frame only. The table lists about 130,000 clones, about 89% of them singletons. The sequencing input was peripheral blood. These receptors were collected from a woman aged 65 to 85 with COVID-19, enrolled during active disease.

The chain links TRBV11-2 to TRBJ2-1; TRBD2 agrees at 10 bases. This CDR3 has 15 amino acids. V was pared by 6 bases and J by 10 bases, with 12 bases of the junction left unmatched. The germline gives CDR1 SGHAT, CDR2 FQNNGV. The CDR3 loop reads CASRDGSGGAGEQFF. Here the CDR3 DNA reads TGTGCCAGCAGGGATGGGAGCGGGGGGGCTGGGGAGCAGTTCTTC.

This rearrangement joins TRBV28 to TRBJ1-1; 7 nucleotides match TRBD1. The V segment lost 9 bases and the J segment 0 bases; nucleotides outside the gene matches: 10. CDR1 and CDR2 (germline): MDHEN, SYDVKM. The CDR3 is made up of 15 amino acids. The CDR3 DNA reads TGTGCCAGTGGGGTTGGGGACAGATTGAACACTGAAGCTTTCTTT. Translated, it gives CASGVGDRLNTEAFF.

Only a few counts were recorded for this clone. The chain recombines TRBV5-4 with TRBJ2-7; D remains unclear. From germline, CDR1 is SGHNT and CDR2 YYREEE (reference sequence). V dropped 1 base and J dropped 7 bases, with 6 bases sitting between them. There are 11 residues in the CDR3. CDR3 region: CASSLSWEQYF. The CDR3 DNA reads as TGTGCCAGCAGCTTGAGCTGGGAGCAGTACTTC.

The chain couples TRBV19 to TRBJ1-1, with 7 bases lining up with TRBD1. This CDR3 region has 13 residues. The germline V gene has CDR1 LNHDA and CDR2 SQIVND (reference sequence). Trimming at V came to 5 bases and at J to 8 bases, leaving 8 bases not matched to a gene. The DNA for the CDR3 is TGTGCCAGTAGTGTAACGGGACAGTCAGAAGCTTTCTTT. Protein sequence: CASSVTGQSEAFF.

This chain uses TRBV6-5 with TRBJ1-2, with 8 bases that match TRBD1. This CDR3 contains 13 residues. Trimming at V came to 4 bases and at J to 3 bases, leaving 1 base not matched to a gene. Germline CDR1 and CDR2: MNHEY and SVGAGI. The CDR3 sequence is CASSLTGDYGYTF. The CDR3 coding sequence is TGTGCCAGCAGTTTGACAGGGGACTATGGCTACACCTTC.

This clone turned up a few times. This rearrangement joins TRBV7-8 to TRBJ1-5; a weak D match, TRBD1 (5 bases). The CDR3 totals 15 residues. CDR1 and CDR2 from the germline V gene are SGHVS and FQNEAQ. Trimming left V 5 bases short and J 3 bases short, with 14 bases between. The DNA of the CDR3 is TGTGCCAGCAGCCTTATCCCAGGGCCCAATCAGCCCCAGCATTTT. Translated: CASSLIPGPNQPQHF. Filled out from reference TRBV7-8 and TRBJ1-5, the complete variable domain reads GAGVSQSPRYKVAKRGQDVALRCDPISGHVSLFWYQQALGQGPEFLTYFQNEAQLDKSGLPSDRFFAERPEGSVSTLKIQRTQQEDSAVYLCASSLIPGPNQPQHFGDGTRLSIL.

This clone was seen a handful of times. The chain has TRBV7-8 and TRBJ2-5, with 7 bases aligning to TRBD1. CDR1 and CDR2 from the germline V gene are SGHVS and FQNEAQ. After removal of 1 base from V and 5 bases from J, the junction contained 7 bases not matched to a gene. CDR3 length: 15 amino acids. CDR3: CASSLGPDRRETQYF. The CDR3 DNA is TGTGCCAGCAGCTTAGGGCCGGACAGGCGTGAGACCCAGTACTTC.

The chain couples TRBV19 to TRBJ1-5; 8 bases align to TRBD1. This CDR3 comprises 14 residues. Germline trimming cut 4 bases from V and 7 bases from J; bases unmatched to any gene: 6. The germline V gene encodes CDR1 LNHDA and CDR2 SQIVND (reference sequence). Here the CDR3 reads CASSTVTGEQPQHF. CDR3 nucleotide sequence: TGTGCCAGTAGTACCGTGACAGGGGAGCAGCCCCAGCATTTT.

The gene calls are TRBV2 and TRBJ1-5; 12 bases are shared with TRBD1. The CDR3 extends over 17 amino acids. V lost 2 bases to trimming and J lost 7 bases; unmatched junction nucleotides: 9. The germline V gene has CDR1 SNHLY and CDR2 FYNNEI. The CDR3 region is CASSETGQGAIEQPQHF. Written as DNA, the CDR3 is TGTGCCAGCAGTGAAACGGGACAGGGGGCCATAGAACAGCCCCAGCATTTT.

The rearrangement uses TRBV28 and TRBJ1-6; D is unclear. The germline gives CDR1 MDHEN, CDR2 SYDVKM. Trimming pared 10 bases from V and 1 base from J, leaving 11 bases between. This CDR3 is 14 amino acids long. CDR3 sequence: CANRRGSYNSPLHF. CDR3 DNA: TGTGCCAATCGACGCGGGTCCTATAATTCACCCCTCCACTTT.

This chain uses TRBV28 with TRBJ2-1; D not certain. CDR1 is MDHEN, CDR2 SYDVKM, per germline. This CDR3 has 12 residues. The germline V and J ends were trimmed by 1 base and 6 bases, with 4 bases remaining between them. The DNA for the CDR3 is TGTGCCAGCAGTTTATTAGTCAATGAGCAGTTCTTC. It specifies CASSLLVNEQFF.

CDR3 nucleotide sequence: TGTGCCAGCAGCTTACCGGACTATCGGCAGGATACGCAGTATTTT. Protein product: CASSLPDYRQDTQYF. The chain joins TRBV5-4 to TRBJ2-3; maybe TRBD2 (6 bases). The CDR3 runs to 15 residues. CDR1 and CDR2 from the germline V gene are SGHNT and YYREEE (reference sequence). V was shortened by 2 bases and J by 6 bases, with 16 bases between the two germline ends.

For the CDR3, the DNA is TGTGCCAGCAGAATGGGACAGGGAAACACTGAAGCTTTCTTT. Encoded protein: CASRMGQGNTEAFF. V gene TRBV28 combines with J gene TRBJ1-1; TRBD1 matches at 9 bases. The CDR3 spans 14 residues. Germline CDR1 MDHEN, CDR2 SYDVKM. V shed 6 bases and J 2 bases; nucleotides not matched to a gene: 4.

The rearrangement uses TRBV5-1 and TRBJ1-5, with 9 bases lining up with TRBD1. V shed 0 bases and J 5 bases; nucleotides not matched to a gene: 0. Germline V gene sequence: CDR1 SGHRS, CDR2 YFSETQ. The CDR3 length is 14 residues. This CDR3 reads CASSLGDRDQPQHF. CDR3 sequence (DNA): TGCGCCAGCAGCTTGGGGGACAGGGATCAGCCCCAGCATTTT. The entire variable domain, with the rest obtained from reference TRBV5-1 and TRBJ1-5, is as follows: KAGVTQTPRYLIKTRGQQVTLSCSPISGHRSVSWYQQTPGQGLQFLFEYFSETQRNKGNFPGRFSGRQFSNSRSEMNVSTLELGDSALYLCASSLGDRDQPQHFGDGTRLSIL.